These T cell receptor beta chains were read from a single sample in a study of T cells in localized non-small cell lung cancer. Sequencing used immunoSEQ multiplex PCR; TCRdb keeps in-frame clones, though not all of them. The sample has about 39,000 clones, around 79% seen once. The input for sequencing was PBMCs, taken before any cancer treatment. The source of these receptors is a woman aged 35 to 75 with stage II squamous cell lung carcinoma. Both conserved end residues are part of each CDR3. Fields, in order: clone size, J gene, D gene, CDR3 length, V gene, CDR3 DNA, CDR3 protein. The D gene is left open where the match is weak. The size entry is marked missing in some rows and otherwise reads once, few, many or a size class.

NA | TRBJ2-1 | TRBD2 | 16 | TRBV6-6 | TGTGCCAGCAGCCCCGAACTGACTAGCGGGTACAATGAGCAGTTCTTC | CASSPELTSGYNEQFF
once | TRBJ2-1 | TRBD1 | 17 | TRBV7-7 | TGTGCTAGCAGCTTAGAAGCGGGACAGGGGGCGTTGAATGAGCAGTTCTTC | CASSLEAGQGALNEQFF
few | TRBJ1-1 | NA | 15 | TRBV28 | TGTGCCAGCAGGAAAGAAGTCATTCGCACTACCGAAGCTTTCTTT | CASRKEVIRTTEAFF
NA | TRBJ2-3 | NA | 14 | TRBV6-1 | TGTGCCAGCAAAATACAGGGAATGACAGATACGCAGTATTTT | CASKIQGMTDTQYF
NA | TRBJ2-3 | TRBD1 | 17 | TRBV15 | TGTGCCACCAGCAGCGAGTTCGGGACAGGGGTGTCAGATACGCAGTATTTT | CATSSEFGTGVSDTQYF
NA | TRBJ1-1 | NA | 15 | TRBV15 | TGTGCCACCAGCCTCCGATACCCGGGGAACACTGAAGCTTTCTTT | CATSLRYPGNTEAFF
NA | TRBJ1-5 | TRBD1 | 15 | TRBV4-2 | TGTGCCAGCAGCCACCGCGACAGGGGATCTCAGCCCCAGCATTTT | CASSHRDRGSQPQHF
NA | TRBJ1-3 | NA | 15 | TRBV7-9 | TGTGCCAGCAGCTTAGTCGCGGGGGTAGGAAACACCATATATTTT | CASSLVAGVGNTIYF
NA | TRBJ2-7 | NA | 13 | TRBV7-8 | TGTGCCAGCAGCTTAGGGACGGTCATCGAGCAGTACTTC | CASSLGTVIEQYF
NA | TRBJ1-2 | NA | 18 | TRBV4-3 | TGCGCCAGCAGCCAAGAATCGGTTTCGGGGTCTTCTCACTATGGCTACACCTTC | CASSQESVSGSSHYGYTF
NA | TRBJ2-3 | TRBD2 | 17 | TRBV27 | TGTGCCAGCAGCGATCGAACACTAGCGGGTTTTACAGATACGCAGTATTTT | CASSDRTLAGFTDTQYF
NA | TRBJ1-2 | NA | 15 | TRBV7-9 | TGTGCCAGCAGCTTAGAGGCCAGCCCTAACTATGGCTACACCTTC | CASSLEASPNYGYTF
NA | TRBJ2-7 | NA | 15 | TRBV15 | TGTGCCACCAGCAGAGTAATCCGGGGAACCTACGAGCAGTACTTC | CATSRVIRGTYEQYF
NA | TRBJ1-6 | TRBD1 | 15 | TRBV28 | TGTGCCAGCAGTTCCGGGACAGGGTTCGTTTCACCCCTCCACTTT | CASSSGTGFVSPLHF
NA | TRBJ2-1 | NA | 14 | TRBV7-6 | TGTGCCAGCAGCTTGGGTTCCCCCTACAATGAGCAGTTCTTC | CASSLGSPYNEQFF
NA | TRBJ2-1 | NA | 12 | TRBV5-1 | TGCGCCAGCAGCTTTGGGAAAGGGGAGCAGTTCTTC | CASSFGKGEQFF
few | TRBJ1-1 | TRBD1 | 13 | TRBV10-2 | TGCGCCAGCAAAGAACAGGGGCAGCCGCTCGCTTTCTTT | CASKEQGQPLAFF
NA | TRBJ2-1 | TRBD2 | 20 | TRBV9 | TGTGCCAGCAGCCCCTTTGGACTAGCGGGAGTTGGGAGCTCCTACAATGAGCAGTTCTTC | CASSPFGLAGVGSSYNEQFF
NA | TRBJ2-7 | NA | 16 | TRBV6-5 | TGTGCCAGCAGTTACTCCTGGGTGAGGGGGGGACCCGAGCAGTACTTC | CASSYSWVRGGPEQYF
NA | TRBJ1-2 | TRBD1 | 15 | TRBV6-5 | TGTGCCAGCATGGACAGGGGCGTGAGTTCCTATGGCTACACCTTC | CASMDRGVSSYGYTF
NA | TRBJ2-6 | TRBD1 | 18 | TRBV4-2 | TGTGCCAGCAGCCCCAGGACAGGGCATAGCTCTGGGGCCAACGTCCTGACTTTC | CASSPRTGHSSGANVLTF
NA | TRBJ2-2 | NA | 15 | TRBV4-3 | TGCGCCAGCAGCCCAATGGGAGCCCAGTACGGGGAGCTGTTTTTT | CASSPMGAQYGELFF
NA | TRBJ2-1 | NA | 13 | TRBV15 | TGTGCCACCAGTGGGGGCCGCTACAATGAGCAGTTCTTC | CATSGGRYNEQFF
NA | TRBJ1-2 | NA | 15 | TRBV6-1 | TGTGCCAGCAGTGAATTAGAGGGGAGGGGCTATGGCTACACCTTC | CASSELEGRGYGYTF
NA | TRBJ2-2 | NA | 15 | TRBV28 | TGTGCCAGCAGTAACGGGGCCTCGAACACCGGGGAGCTGTTTTTT | CASSNGASNTGELFF
NA | TRBJ2-7 | TRBD2 | 13 | TRBV27 | TGTGCCAGCAGTTTAGCGGGAGTCGACGAGCAGTACTTC | CASSLAGVDEQYF
NA | TRBJ1-6 | NA | 15 | TRBV6-5 | TGTGCCAGCAGTTACGACCTGGCAGGGCGAGCACCCCTCCACTTT | CASSYDLAGRAPLHF
NA | TRBJ2-5 | NA | 14 | TRBV5-1 | TGCGCCAGCAGCTTGGCGGAGGCAAGGGAGACCCAGTACTTC | CASSLAEARETQYF
NA | TRBJ2-2 | NA | 14 | TRBV5-1 | TGCGCCAGCAGCTTACGGGGGAGAGACGGGGAGCTGTTTTTT | CASSLRGRDGELFF
NA | TRBJ2-5 | NA | 14 | TRBV29-1 | TGCAGCGCAATACGGGGACATACTCAAGAGACCCAGTACTTC | CSAIRGHTQETQYF
once | TRBJ2-3 | NA | 18 | TRBV9 | TGTGCCAGCAGCGTAGGGTCAAGTTCACAGGGTCCGACAGATACGCAGTATTTT | CASSVGSSSQGPTDTQYF
NA | TRBJ1-1 | NA | 13 | TRBV15 | TGTGCCACCAGCAGAGAGTCAACCACTGAAGCTTTCTTT | CATSRESTTEAFF
NA | TRBJ2-7 | NA | 13 | TRBV27 | TGTGCCAGCAGGGGTCACAACACGTACGAGCAGTACTTC | CASRGHNTYEQYF
NA | TRBJ2-4 | TRBD1 | 13 | TRBV28 | TGTGCCAGCAGTCTCCAAGACAGGGGCATTCAGTACTTC | CASSLQDRGIQYF
NA | TRBJ2-3 | NA | 12 | TRBV9 | TGTGCCAGCAGCGTACTGGCAGATACGCAGTATTTT | CASSVLADTQYF
NA | TRBJ1-4 | NA | 14 | TRBV25-1 | TGTGCCAGCAGTCCAGGGGCGGGAGATGAAAAACTGTTTTTT | CASSPGAGDEKLFF
once | TRBJ2-7 | TRBD1 | 15 | TRBV7-9 | TGTGCCAGCAGCCGCCCTGACAGGGGCGACTTTGGGCAGTACTTC | CASSRPDRGDFGQYF
NA | TRBJ1-5 | NA | 13 | TRBV6-5 | TGTGCCAGCAGTCTGGAGCTCAATCAGCCCCAGCATTTT | CASSLELNQPQHF
few | TRBJ1-1 | TRBD1 | 13 | TRBV6-1 | TGTGCCAGCACCGGACAGGTTAACACTGAAGCTTTCTTT | CASTGQVNTEAFF
few | TRBJ1-3 | TRBD1 | 15 | TRBV10-2 | TGCGCCAGCAGTGCACCGGGACAGCCTGGAAACACCATATATTTT | CASSAPGQPGNTIYF
NA | TRBJ2-1 | NA | 14 | TRBV11-2 | TGTGCCAGCAGCGGGGGGGCCTTCCAGAATGAGCAGTTCTTC | CASSGGAFQNEQFF
NA | TRBJ1-3 | TRBD1 | 18 | TRBV28 | TGTGCCAGCTTAAGTGGGCAGGGGGCGCTCGGGGGAGGAAACACCATATATTTT | CASLSGQGALGGGNTIYF
NA | TRBJ1-2 | NA | 13 | TRBV2 | TGTGCCAGCAGTTGGGAAAATAACTATGGCTACACCTTC | CASSWENNYGYTF
NA | TRBJ1-5 | NA | 12 | TRBV2 | TGTGCCAGCAGCCAACGGAGGGAGCCCCAGCATTTT | CASSQRREPQHF
few | TRBJ2-1 | TRBD2 | 15 | TRBV27 | TGTGCCAGCAGCCCGGGAGCGGGAGGGTACAATGAGCAGTTCTTC | CASSPGAGGYNEQFF
NA | TRBJ2-1 | NA | 15 | TRBV6-5 | TGTGCCAGCAGCATACAGGGACCAACAATAGGTGAGCAGTTCTTC | CASSIQGPTIGEQFF
once | TRBJ1-1 | NA | 15 | TRBV6-5 | TGTGCCAGCAGTTATGACCCCAGGGAAAGAACTGAAGCTTTCTTT | CASSYDPRERTEAFF
once | TRBJ1-5 | NA | 15 | TRBV19 | TGTGCCAGTAGTATATTCGGTTCAGGGAATCAGCCCCAGCATTTT | CASSIFGSGNQPQHF
NA | TRBJ2-7 | TRBD1 | 13 | TRBV28 | TGTGCCAGCAGGGGGGACAGCACCTACGAGCAGTACTTC | CASRGDSTYEQYF
NA | TRBJ2-7 | TRBD2 | 16 | TRBV25-1 | TGTGCCAGCAGTGATGGCGGGGGAGCACAGGCTTACGAGCAGTACTTC | CASSDGGGAQAYEQYF
NA | TRBJ1-6 | NA | 17 | TRBV19 | TGTGCCAGTAGAAAGAGGACAGCCAACGCCTATAATTCACCCCTCCACTTT | CASRKRTANAYNSPLHF